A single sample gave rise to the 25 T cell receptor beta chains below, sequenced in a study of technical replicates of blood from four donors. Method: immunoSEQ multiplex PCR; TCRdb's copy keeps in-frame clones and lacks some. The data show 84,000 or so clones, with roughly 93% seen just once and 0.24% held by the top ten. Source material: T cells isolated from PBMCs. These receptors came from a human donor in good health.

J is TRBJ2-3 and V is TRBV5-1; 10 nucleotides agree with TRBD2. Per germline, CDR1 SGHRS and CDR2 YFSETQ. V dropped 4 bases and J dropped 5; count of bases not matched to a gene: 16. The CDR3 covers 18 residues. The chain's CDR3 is CASSPRLLSGGQGDTQYF. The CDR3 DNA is TGCGCCAGCAGCCCACGCCTCCTTAGCGGGGGGCAGGGAGATACGCAGTATTTT.

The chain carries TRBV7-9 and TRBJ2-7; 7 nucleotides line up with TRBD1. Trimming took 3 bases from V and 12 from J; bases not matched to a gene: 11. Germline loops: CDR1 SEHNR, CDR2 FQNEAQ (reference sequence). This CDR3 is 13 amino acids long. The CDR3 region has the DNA TGTGCCAGCAGCTTGGGGGACAGCGGTTATCGGTACTTC. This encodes CASSLGDSGYRYF.

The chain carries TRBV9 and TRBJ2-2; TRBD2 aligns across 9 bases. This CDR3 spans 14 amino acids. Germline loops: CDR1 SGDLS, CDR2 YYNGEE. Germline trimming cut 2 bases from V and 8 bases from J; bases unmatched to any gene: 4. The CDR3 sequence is CASSVGGGAGELFF. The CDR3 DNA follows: TGTGCCAGCAGCGTTGGCGGGGGGGCTGGGGAGCTGTTTTTT.

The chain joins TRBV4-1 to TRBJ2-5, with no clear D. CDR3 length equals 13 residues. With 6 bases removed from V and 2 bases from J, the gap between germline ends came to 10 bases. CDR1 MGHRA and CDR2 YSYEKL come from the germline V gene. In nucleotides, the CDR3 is TGCGCCAGCAGTCTACTTGTACAAGAGACCCAGTACTTC. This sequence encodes CASSLLVQETQYF.

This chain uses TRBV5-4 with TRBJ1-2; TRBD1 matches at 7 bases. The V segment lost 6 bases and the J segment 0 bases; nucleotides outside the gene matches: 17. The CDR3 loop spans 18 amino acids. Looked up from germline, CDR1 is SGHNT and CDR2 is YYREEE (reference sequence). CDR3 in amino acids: CASTPMAGQKRTNYGYTF. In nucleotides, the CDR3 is TGTGCCAGCACCCCAATGGCGGGACAGAAGAGAACTAACTATGGCTACACCTTC.

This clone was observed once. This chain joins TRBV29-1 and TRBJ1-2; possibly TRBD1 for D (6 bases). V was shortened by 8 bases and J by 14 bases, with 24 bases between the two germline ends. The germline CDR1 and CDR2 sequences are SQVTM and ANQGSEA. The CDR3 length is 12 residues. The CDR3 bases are TGCAGCACAGGAACTAACAGGGATAGATTGACCTTC. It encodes CSTGTNRDRLTF.

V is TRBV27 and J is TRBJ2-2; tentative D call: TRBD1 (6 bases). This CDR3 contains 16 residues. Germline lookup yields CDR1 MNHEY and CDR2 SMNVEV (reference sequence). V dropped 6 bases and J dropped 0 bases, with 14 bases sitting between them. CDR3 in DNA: TGTGCCAGCAGCTGGGGTACAGGGACGAACACCGGGGAGCTGTTTTTT. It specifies CASSWGTGTNTGELFF.

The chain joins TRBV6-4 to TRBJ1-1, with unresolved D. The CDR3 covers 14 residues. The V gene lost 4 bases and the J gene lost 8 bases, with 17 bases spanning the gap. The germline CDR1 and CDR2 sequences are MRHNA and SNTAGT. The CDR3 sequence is CASSVSTLSAEAFF. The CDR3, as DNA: TGTGCCAGCAGTGTATCTACCCTGTCCGCCGAAGCTTTCTTT.

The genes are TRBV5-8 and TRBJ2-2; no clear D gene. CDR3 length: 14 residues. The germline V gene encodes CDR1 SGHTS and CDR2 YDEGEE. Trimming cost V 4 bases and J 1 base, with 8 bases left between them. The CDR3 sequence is CASSPRMNTGELFF. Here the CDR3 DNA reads TGTGCCAGCAGCCCCCGTATGAACACCGGGGAGCTGTTTTTT.

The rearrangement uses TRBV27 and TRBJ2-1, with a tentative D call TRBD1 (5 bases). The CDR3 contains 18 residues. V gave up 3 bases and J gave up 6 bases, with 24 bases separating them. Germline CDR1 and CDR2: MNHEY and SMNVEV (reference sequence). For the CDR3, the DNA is TGTGCCAGCAGTTTCTCTCTATATGGGTTTACAGGTGGCAATGAGCAGTTCTTC. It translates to CASSFSLYGFTGGNEQFF.

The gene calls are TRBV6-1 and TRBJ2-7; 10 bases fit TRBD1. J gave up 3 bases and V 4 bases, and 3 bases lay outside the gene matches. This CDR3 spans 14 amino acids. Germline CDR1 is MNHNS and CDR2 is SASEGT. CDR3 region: CASSGRTGGYEQYF. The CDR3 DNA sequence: TGTGCCAGCAGTGGACGGACAGGGGGCTACGAGCAGTACTTC.

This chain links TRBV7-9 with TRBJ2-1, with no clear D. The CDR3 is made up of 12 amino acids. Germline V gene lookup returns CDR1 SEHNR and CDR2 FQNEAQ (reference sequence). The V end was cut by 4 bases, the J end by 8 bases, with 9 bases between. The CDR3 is CASSSHSYEQFF. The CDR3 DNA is TGTGCCAGCAGCTCACACAGTTATGAGCAGTTCTTC.

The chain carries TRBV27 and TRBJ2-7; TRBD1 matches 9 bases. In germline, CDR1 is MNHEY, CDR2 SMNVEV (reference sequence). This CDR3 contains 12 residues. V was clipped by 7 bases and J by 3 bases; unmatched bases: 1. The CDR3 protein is CASTDRGYEQYF. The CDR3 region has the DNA TGTGCCAGCACGGACAGGGGCTACGAGCAGTACTTC.

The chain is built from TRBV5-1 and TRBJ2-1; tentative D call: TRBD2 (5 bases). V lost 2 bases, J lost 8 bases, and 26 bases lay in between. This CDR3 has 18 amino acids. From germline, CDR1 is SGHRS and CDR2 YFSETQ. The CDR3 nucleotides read TGCGCCAGCAGCTTAGCGGTCCCCGCCGGCCGAGGTAGAGATGAGCAGTTCTTC. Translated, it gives CASSLAVPAGRGRDEQFF.

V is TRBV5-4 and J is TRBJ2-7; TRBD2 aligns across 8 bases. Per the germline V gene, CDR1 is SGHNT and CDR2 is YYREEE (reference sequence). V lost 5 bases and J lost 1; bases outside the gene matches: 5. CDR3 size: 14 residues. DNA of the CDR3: TGTGCCAGCAGGGTGAGCGGGAGTTCCTACGAGCAGTACTTC. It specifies CASRVSGSSYEQYF.

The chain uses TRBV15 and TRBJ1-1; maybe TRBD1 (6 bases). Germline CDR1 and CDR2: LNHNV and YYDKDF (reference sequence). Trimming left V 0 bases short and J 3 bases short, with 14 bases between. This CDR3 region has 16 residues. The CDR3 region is CATSRDKGGGYTEAFF. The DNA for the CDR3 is TGTGCCACCAGCAGAGATAAAGGGGGGGGGTACACTGAAGCTTTCTTT. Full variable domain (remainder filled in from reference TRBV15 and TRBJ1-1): DAMVIQNPRYQVTQFGKPVTLSCSQTLNHNVMYWYQQKSSQAPKLLFHYYDKDFNNEADTPDNFQSRRPNTSFCFLDIRSPGLGDTAMYLCATSRDKGGGYTEAFFGQGTRLTVV.

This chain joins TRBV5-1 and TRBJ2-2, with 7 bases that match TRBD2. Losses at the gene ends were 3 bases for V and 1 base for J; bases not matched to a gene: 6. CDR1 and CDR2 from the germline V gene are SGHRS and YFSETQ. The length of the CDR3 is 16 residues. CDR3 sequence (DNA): TGCGCCAGCAGCTGGAGACTAGCAGAGAACACCGGGGAGCTGTTTTTT. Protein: CASSWRLAENTGELFF. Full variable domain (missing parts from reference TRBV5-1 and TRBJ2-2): KAGVTQTPRYLIKTRGQQVTLSCSPISGHRSVSWYQQTPGQGLQFLFEYFSETQRNKGNFPGRFSGRQFSNSRSEMNVSTLELGDSALYLCASSWRLAENTGELFFGEGSRLTVL.

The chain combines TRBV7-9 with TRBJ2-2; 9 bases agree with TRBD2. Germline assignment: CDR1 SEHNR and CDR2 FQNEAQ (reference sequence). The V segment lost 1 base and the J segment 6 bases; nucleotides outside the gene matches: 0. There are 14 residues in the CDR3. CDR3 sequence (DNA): TGTGCCAGCAGCTTAGGACTAGCGGCCGGGGAGCTGTTTTTT. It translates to CASSLGLAAGELFF.

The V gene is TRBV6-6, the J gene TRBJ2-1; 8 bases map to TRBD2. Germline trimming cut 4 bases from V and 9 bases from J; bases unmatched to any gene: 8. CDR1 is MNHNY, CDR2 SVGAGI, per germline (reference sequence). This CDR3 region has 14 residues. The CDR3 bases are TGTGCCAGCAGTTTAAGCGGGAGTTGGGGTGAGCAGTTCTTC. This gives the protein CASSLSGSWGEQFF.

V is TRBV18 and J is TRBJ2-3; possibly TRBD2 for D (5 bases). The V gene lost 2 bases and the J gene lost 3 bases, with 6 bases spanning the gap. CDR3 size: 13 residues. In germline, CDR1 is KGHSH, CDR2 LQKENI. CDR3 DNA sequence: TGTGCCAGCTCACCATGGGAGACAGATACGCAGTATTTT. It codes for CASSPWETDTQYF.

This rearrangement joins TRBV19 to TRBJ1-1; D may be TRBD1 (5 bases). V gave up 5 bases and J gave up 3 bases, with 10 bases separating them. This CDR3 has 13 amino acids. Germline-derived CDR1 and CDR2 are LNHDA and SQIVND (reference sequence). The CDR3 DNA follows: TGTGCCAGTAGTGTGGGGGAGGACACTGAAGCTTTCTTT. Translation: CASSVGEDTEAFF.

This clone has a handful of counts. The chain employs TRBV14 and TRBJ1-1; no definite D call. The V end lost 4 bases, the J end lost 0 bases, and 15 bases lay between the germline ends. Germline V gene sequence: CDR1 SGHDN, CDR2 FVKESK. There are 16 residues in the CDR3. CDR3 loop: CASSPHGSKLNTEAFF. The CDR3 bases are TGTGCCAGCAGCCCGCACGGGAGCAAGTTGAACACTGAAGCTTTCTTT.

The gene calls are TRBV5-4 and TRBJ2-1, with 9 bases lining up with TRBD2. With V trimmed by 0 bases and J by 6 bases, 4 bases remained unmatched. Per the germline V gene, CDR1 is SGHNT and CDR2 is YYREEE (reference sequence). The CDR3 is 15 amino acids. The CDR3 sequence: CASSLGLAVTNEQFF. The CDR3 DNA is TGTGCCAGCAGCTTGGGACTAGCGGTTACCAATGAGCAGTTCTTC.

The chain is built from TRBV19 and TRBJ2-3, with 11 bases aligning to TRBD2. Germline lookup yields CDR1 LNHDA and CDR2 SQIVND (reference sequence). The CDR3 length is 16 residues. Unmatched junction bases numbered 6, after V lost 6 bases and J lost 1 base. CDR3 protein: CASRELAGGRTDTQYF. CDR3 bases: TGTGCCAGTAGAGAGCTAGCGGGGGGCCGCACAGATACGCAGTATTTT.

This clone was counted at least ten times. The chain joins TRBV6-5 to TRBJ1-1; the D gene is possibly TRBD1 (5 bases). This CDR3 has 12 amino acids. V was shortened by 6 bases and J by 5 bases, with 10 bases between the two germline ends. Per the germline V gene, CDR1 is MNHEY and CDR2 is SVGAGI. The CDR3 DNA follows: TGTGCCAGCAGCAGGGAAGGTACTGAAGCTTTCTTT. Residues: CASSREGTEAFF.